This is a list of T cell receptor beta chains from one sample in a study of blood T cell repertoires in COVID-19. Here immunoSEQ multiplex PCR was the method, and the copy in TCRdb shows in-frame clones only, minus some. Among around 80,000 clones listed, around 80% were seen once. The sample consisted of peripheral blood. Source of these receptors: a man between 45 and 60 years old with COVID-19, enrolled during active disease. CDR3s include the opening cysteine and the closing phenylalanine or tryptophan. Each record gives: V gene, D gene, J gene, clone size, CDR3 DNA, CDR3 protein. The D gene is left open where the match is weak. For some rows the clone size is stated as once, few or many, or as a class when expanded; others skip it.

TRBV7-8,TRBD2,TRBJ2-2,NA,TGTGCCAGCAGCAGTAGCGGGAGGGCCACCGGGGAGCTGTTTTTT,CASSSSGRATGELFF
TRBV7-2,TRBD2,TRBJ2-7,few,TGTGCCAGCAGCCTGACGATTTCTGGAGCGGGAGTTTCCTACGAGCAGTACTTC,CASSLTISGAGVSYEQYF
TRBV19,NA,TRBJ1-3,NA,TGTGCCAGTAGTAACTCCCCCAGGCTCACCTCTGGAAACACCATATATTTT,CASSNSPRLTSGNTIYF
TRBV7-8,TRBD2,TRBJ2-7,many,TGTGCCAGCAGCTTATTACGGGGCCCACATGGGGGAGGGACCTACGAGCAGTACTTC,CASSLLRGPHGGGTYEQYF
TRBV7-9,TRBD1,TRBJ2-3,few,TGTGCCAGCAGCCCGCAGGACAGGGGAAAGGATACGCAGTATTTT,CASSPQDRGKDTQYF
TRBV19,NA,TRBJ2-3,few,TGTGCCAGTAGTCCACAGGGGGGAGGGCCGACAGATACGCAGTATTTT,CASSPQGGGPTDTQYF
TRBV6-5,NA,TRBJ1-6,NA,TGTGCCAGCAGTTACGGTACAGGGACCTTTTCACCCCTCCACTTT,CASSYGTGTFSPLHF
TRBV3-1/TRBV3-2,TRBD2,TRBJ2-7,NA,TGTGCCAGCAGCACGACCCCGGTAGCGGGATTGACGTACGAGCAGTACTTC,CASSTTPVAGLTYEQYF
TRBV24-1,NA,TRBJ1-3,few,TGTGCCACCAGTGGGGCTGGTACTAGCTCTGGAAACACCATATATTTT,CATSGAGTSSGNTIYF
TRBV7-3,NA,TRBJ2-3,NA,TGTGCCAGCAGCCCGGGACTTTCCCTGGGTGGAGATACGCAGTATTTT,CASSPGLSLGGDTQYF
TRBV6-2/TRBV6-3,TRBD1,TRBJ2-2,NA,TGTGCCAGCCGCCCGGCCACAGGGGACACCGGGGAGCTGTTTTTT,CASRPATGDTGELFF
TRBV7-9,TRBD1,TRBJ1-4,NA,TGTGCCAGCAGCTTATTAACAGGGGGCCGCGCTAATGAAAAACTGTTTTTT,CASSLLTGGRANEKLFF
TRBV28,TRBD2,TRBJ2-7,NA,TGTGCCTCGCGGGGGCTAGCGGGAGTTGAGCAGTACTTC,CASRGLAGVEQYF
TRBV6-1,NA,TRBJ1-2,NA,TGTGCCAGCAGTGAAGCGCGGGGTAACTATGGCTACACCTTC,CASSEARGNYGYTF
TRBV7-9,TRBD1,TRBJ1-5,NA,TGTGCCAGCAGCGAACAGGGGGTGGCTCAGCCCCAGCATTTT,CASSEQGVAQPQHF
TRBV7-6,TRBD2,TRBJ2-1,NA,TGTGCCAGCAGCTTAGCCCTCGGACTAGCAAATGAGCAGTTCTTC,CASSLALGLANEQFF
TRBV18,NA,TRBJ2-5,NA,TGTGCCAGCTCAACGGGACTTGGGGAGACCCAGTACTTC,CASSTGLGETQYF
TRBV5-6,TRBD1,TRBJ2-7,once,TGTGCCAGCAGCCGGGACAGCGAATTTCCTTACGAGCAGTACTTC,CASSRDSEFPYEQYF
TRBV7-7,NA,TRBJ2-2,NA,TGTGCTAGCAGCTCATGGACCGGGAGCACCGGGGAGCTGTTTTTT,CASSSWTGSTGELFF
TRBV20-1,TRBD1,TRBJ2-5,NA,TGCAGTGCTAGTGGACAGGAGTGGCAAGAGACCCAGTACTTC,CSASGQEWQETQYF
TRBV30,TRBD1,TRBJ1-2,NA,TGTGCCTGTTCCGGGACAGGCTGGGGACAAGATGGCTACACCTTC,CACSGTGWGQDGYTF
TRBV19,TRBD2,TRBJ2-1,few,TGTGCCAGTAGTATGAAACTAGCGGGGAGGCTCTACAATGAGCAGTTCTTC,CASSMKLAGRLYNEQFF
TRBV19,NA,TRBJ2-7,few,TGTGCCAGTAGTATATCAGGGGTCTCCTACGAGCAGTACTTC,CASSISGVSYEQYF
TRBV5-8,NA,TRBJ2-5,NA,TGTGCCAGCAGCTTGGCCGACAGATCCTCAGAGACCCAGTACTTC,CASSLADRSSETQYF
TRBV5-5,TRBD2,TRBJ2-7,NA,TGTGCCAGCAGCTTCCTGACTAGCAGCCCCGAGCAGTACTTC,CASSFLTSSPEQYF
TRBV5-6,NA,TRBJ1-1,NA,TGTGCCAGCAGCTTGGTGTGGGCCAGACCGAACACTGAAGCTTTCTTT,CASSLVWARPNTEAFF
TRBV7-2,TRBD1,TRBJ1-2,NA,TGTGCCAGCAGCCTTGACAGGGGGCAGGGAGGCTACACCTTC,CASSLDRGQGGYTF
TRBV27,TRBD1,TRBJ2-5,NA,TGTGCCAGCAGTTTGATAGGACAGGGGAGAGAGACCCAGTACTTC,CASSLIGQGRETQYF
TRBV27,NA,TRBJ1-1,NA,TGTGCCAGCAGTCCCCACAGGGATACTGAAGCTTTCTTT,CASSPHRDTEAFF
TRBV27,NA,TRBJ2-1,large,TGTGCCAGCGGTCAGAGGCTAGCGTCGAGCTCCTACAATGAGCAGTTCTTC,CASGQRLASSSYNEQFF
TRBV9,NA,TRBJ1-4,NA,TGTGCCAGCAGCGGAGGACGCGGGGAAAAACTGTTTTTT,CASSGGRGEKLFF
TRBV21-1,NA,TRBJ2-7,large,TGTGCCAGCAGCAAAGAACCACCCGGACTCACCTACGAGCAGTACTTC,CASSKEPPGLTYEQYF
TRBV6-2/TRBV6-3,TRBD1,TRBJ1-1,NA,TGTGCCAGCAGTCTCCGGGACAGGGGTAAGTCTGAAGCTTTCTTT,CASSLRDRGKSEAFF
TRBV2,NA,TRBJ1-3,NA,TGTGCCAGCAGATTGGACAGATCTGGAAACACCATATATTTT,CASRLDRSGNTIYF
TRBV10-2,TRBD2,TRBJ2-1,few,TGCGCCAGCAGTGTGCGGGGGGAGGGCGAGCAGTTCTTC,CASSVRGEGEQFF
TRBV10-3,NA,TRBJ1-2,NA,TGTGCCACCGGGGGAGGGGATGGCTACACCTTC,CATGGGDGYTF
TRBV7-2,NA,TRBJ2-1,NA,TGTGCCAGCAGCCCCACCACACGAGGGAGTCACAATGAGCAGTTCTTC,CASSPTTRGSHNEQFF
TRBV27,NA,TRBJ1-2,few,TGTGCCAGCAGTTCCAGGGCTCAGCATGGCTACACCTTC,CASSSRAQHGYTF
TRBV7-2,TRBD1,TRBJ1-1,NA,TGTGCCAGCAGCTCCAGCAGGGACAGGGGGCAAGGTGAAGCTTTCTTT,CASSSSRDRGQGEAFF
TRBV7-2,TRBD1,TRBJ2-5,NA,TGTGCCAGCAGCCCCGACAGGGTGCGGGAGACCCAGTACTTC,CASSPDRVRETQYF
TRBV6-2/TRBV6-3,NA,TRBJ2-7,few,TGTGCCAGCAGTCGAGGGCCCTCCTACGAGCAGTACTTC,CASSRGPSYEQYF
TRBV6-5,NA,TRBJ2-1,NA,TGTGCCTCGACCCCAGCGCGAGAGCAGTTCTTC,CASTPAREQFF
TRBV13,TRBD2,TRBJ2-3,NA,TGTGCCAGCAGCTTAGGGGGTGCGGGAGGGAGAGCAGATACGCAGTATTTT,CASSLGGAGGRADTQYF
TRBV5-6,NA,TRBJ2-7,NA,TGTGCCAGCAGCTTGAGGGGGACATACTCCTACGAGCAGTACTTC,CASSLRGTYSYEQYF
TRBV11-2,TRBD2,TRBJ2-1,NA,TGTGCCAGCAGCCCAATTAGCGGGACGGGGAATGAGCAGTTCTTC,CASSPISGTGNEQFF
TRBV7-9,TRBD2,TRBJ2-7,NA,TGTGCCAGCAGCTTACTAGCGGGAGGGCGGCACGAGCAGTACTTC,CASSLLAGGRHEQYF
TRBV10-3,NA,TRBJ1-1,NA,TGTGCCATCAGTGAGTCGGGCCGGAACACTGAAGCTTTCTTT,CAISESGRNTEAFF
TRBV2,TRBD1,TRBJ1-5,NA,TGTGCCAGCAGCCCAGACAGGGTAGGTCAGCCCCAGCATTTT,CASSPDRVGQPQHF
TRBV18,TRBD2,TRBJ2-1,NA,TGTGCCAGCTCACCACGTCCGGCTAGCGGGAGGGCCCTACTAAGCAATGAGCAGTTCTTC,CASSPRPASGRALLSNEQFF
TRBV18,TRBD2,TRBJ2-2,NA,TGTGCCAGCTCACCACTATCCGGGACTAGCGCCGGGGAGCTGTTTTTT,CASSPLSGTSAGELFF
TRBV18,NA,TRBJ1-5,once,TGTGCCAGCTCGCCCCAAGGGGATCAGCCCCAGCATTTT,CASSPQGDQPQHF
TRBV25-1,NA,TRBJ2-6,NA,TGTGCCAGCAGTGACGCACATACTCAGGGCGGTGGGGCCAACGTCCTGACTTTC,CASSDAHTQGGGANVLTF
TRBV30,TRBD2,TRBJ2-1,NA,TGTGCCTGGACGGGGTTGCGGGAGGGCCGCGATGAGCAGTTCTTC,CAWTGLREGRDEQFF
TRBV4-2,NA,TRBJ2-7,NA,TGTGCCAGCAGCCAAGATCAGGGCGGCTCCTACGAGCAGTACTTC,CASSQDQGGSYEQYF
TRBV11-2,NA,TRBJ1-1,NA,TGTGCCAGCAGCTTGAGGGCCCGAGTCGAAATGAACACTGAAGCTTTCTTT,CASSLRARVEMNTEAFF